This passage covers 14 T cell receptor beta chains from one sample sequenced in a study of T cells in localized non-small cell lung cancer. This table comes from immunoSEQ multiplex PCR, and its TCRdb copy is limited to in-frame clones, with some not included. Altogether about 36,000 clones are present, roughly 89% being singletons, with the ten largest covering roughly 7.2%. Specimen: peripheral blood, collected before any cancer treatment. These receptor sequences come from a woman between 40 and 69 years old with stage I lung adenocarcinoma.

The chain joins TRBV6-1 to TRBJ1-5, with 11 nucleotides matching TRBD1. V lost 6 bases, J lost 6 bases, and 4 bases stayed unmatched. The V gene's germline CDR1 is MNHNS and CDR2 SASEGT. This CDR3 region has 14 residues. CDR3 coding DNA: TGTGCCAGCAGGGGACAGGGGGGGGGTCAGCCCCAGCATTTT. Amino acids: CASRGQGGGQPQHF.

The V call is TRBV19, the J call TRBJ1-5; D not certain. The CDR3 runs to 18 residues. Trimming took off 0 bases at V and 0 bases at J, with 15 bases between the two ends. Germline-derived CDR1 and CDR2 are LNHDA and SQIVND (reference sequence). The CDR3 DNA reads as TGTGCCAGTAGTATAGAGAGTGACTGGGCAGTTAGCAATCAGCCCCAGCATTTT. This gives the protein CASSIESDWAVSNQPQHF.

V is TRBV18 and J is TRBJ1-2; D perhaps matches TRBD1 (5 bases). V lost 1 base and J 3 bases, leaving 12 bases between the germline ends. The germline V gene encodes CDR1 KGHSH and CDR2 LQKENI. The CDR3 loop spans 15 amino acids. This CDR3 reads CASSPRGQGDYGYTF. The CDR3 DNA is TGTGCCAGCTCACCACGCGGGCAGGGCGACTATGGCTACACCTTC.

The CDR3, as DNA: TGTGCCAGCAGCCCAGAGACAGGGGGGGGAAGCTCCTACGAGCAGTACTTC. Protein sequence: CASSPETGGGSSYEQYF. The chain recombines TRBV5-4 with TRBJ2-7, with 9 bases that match TRBD1. CDR1 is SGHNT, CDR2 YYREEE, per germline (reference sequence). Trimming took 4 bases from V and 0 from J; bases not matched to a gene: 11. The CDR3 is made up of 17 amino acids.

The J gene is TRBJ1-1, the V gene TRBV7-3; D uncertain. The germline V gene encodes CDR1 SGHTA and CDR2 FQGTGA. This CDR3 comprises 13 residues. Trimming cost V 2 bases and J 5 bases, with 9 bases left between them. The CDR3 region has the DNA TGTGCCAGCAGCTTAGATCCGGGTACTGAAGCTTTCTTT. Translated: CASSLDPGTEAFF.

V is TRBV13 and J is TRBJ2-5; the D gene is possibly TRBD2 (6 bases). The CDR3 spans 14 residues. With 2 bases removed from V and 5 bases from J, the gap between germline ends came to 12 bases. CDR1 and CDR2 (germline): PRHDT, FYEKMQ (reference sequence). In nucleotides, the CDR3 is TGTGCCAGCAGCTTAAACGGGGCGGGGGAGACCCAGTACTTC. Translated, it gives CASSLNGAGETQYF.

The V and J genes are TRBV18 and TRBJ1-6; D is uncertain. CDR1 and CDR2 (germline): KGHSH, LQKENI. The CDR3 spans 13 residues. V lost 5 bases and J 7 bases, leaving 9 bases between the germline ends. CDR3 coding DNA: TGTGCCAGCTCAGGGGTTTCCAATTCACCCCTCCACTTT. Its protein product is CASSGVSNSPLHF.

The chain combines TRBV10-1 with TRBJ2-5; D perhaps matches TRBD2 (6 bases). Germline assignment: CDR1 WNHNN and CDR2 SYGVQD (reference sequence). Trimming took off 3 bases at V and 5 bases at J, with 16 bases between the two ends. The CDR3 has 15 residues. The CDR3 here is CASSEGVTGGETQYF. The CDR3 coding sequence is TGCGCCAGCAGTGAAGGGGTTACAGGAGGGGAGACCCAGTACTTC.

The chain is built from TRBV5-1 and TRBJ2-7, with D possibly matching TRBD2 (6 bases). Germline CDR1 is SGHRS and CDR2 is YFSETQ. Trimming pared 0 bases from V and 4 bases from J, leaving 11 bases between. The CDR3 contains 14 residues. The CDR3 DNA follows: TGCGCCAGCAGCTTGGGTTCAGGGAGGTACGAGCAGTACTTC. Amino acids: CASSLGSGRYEQYF.

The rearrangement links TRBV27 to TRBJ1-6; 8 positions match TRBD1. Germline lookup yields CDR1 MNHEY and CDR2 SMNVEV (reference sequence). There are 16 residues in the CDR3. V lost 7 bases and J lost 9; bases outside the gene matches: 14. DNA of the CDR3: TGTGCCAGCAATCCGGACAGGGCCTTAGATGGTTCACCCCTCCACTTT. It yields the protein CASNPDRALDGSPLHF.

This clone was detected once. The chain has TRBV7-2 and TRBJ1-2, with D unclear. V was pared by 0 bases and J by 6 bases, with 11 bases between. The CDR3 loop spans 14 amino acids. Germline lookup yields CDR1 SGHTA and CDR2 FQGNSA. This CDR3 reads CASSLALMRDGYTF. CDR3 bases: TGTGCCAGCAGCTTAGCGCTCATGCGGGATGGCTACACCTTC. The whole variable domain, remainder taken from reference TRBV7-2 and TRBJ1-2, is GAGVSQSPSNKVTEKGKDVELRCDPISGHTALYWYRQSLGQGLEFLIYFQGNSAPDKSGLPSDRFSAERTGGSVSTLTIQRTQQEDSAVYLCASSLALMRDGYTFGSGTRLTVV.

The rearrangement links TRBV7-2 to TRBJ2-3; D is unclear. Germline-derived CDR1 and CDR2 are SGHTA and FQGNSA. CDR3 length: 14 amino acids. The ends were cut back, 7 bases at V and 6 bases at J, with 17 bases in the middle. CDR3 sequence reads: CASTRSPEADTQYF. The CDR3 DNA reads TGTGCCAGCACTAGGAGCCCTGAGGCGGATACGCAGTATTTT.

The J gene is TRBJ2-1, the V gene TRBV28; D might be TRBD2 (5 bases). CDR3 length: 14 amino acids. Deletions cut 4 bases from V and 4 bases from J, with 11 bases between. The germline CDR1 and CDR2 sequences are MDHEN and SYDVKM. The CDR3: CASSSIVAYNEQFF. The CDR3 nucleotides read TGTGCCAGCAGTTCTATAGTAGCGTACAATGAGCAGTTCTTC.

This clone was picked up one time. In DNA, the CDR3 is TGTGCCAGCAGCGTCTCCATGGCTAGCTGGACAGATACGCAGTATTTT. Residues: CASSVSMASWTDTQYF. The chain links TRBV9 to TRBJ2-3; D might be TRBD2 (5 bases). The germline V gene has CDR1 SGDLS and CDR2 YYNGEE. CDR3 size: 16 residues. The V end lost 2 bases, the J end lost 3 bases, and 16 bases lay between the germline ends.